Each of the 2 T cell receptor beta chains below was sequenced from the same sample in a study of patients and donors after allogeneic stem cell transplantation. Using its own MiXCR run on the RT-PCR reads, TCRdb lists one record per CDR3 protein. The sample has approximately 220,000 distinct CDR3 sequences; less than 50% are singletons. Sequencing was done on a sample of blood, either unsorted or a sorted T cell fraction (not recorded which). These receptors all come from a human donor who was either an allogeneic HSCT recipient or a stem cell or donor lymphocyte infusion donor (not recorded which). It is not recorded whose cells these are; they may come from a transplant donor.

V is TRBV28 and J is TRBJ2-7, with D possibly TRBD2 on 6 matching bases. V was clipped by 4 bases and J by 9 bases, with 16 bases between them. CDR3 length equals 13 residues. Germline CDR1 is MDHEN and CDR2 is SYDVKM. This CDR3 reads CASSSGPWRGQYF. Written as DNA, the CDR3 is TGTGCCAGCAGTTCCGGACCTTGGAGGGGGCAGTACTTC.

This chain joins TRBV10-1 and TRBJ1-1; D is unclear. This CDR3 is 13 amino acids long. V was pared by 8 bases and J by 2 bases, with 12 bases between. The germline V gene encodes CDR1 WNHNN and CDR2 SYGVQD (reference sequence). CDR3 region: CASRAAFNTEAFF. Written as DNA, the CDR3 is TGCGCCAGCCGTGCAGCTTTTAACACTGAAGCTTTCTTT.